A selection of T cell receptor beta chains follows, all from one sample in a study of the immune and genomic landscape of osteosarcoma. TCRdb's copy holds only in-frame clones and misses some; the assay was immunoSEQ multiplex PCR. Of roughly 9,800 clones listed, about 71% are singletons. Sequencing was done on a sample of osteosarcoma tumor tissue from the lung. Receptors originate from a human donor with osteosarcoma. CDR3s include the opening cysteine and the closing phenylalanine or tryptophan. The D gene is left open where the match is weak. Only part of the rows carry a size: once, few, many, or a class if the clone is expanded.

j_call | v_call | clone_size | d_call | cdr3_nt | cdr3_aa
TRBJ2-1 | TRBV6-5 | NA | TRBD2 | TGTGCCAGCAGTTACTCGGGGGGGGGCTCCTACAATGAGCAGTTCTTC | CASSYSGGGSYNEQFF
TRBJ2-5 | TRBV7-7 | NA | TRBD2 | TGTGCCAGCAGCCTCGGGACTAGCGGACAAGAGACCCAGTACTTC | CASSLGTSGQETQYF
TRBJ2-2 | TRBV11-2 | NA | NA | TGTGCCAGCAGCCTACAAGGCTCTTTCTGGTTGGGGGAGCTGTTTTTT | CASSLQGSFWLGELFF
TRBJ2-1 | TRBV7-2 | NA | TRBD2 | TGTGCCAGCAGCTTATCCCCAGCGGGAGTTTGGAATGAGCAGTTCTTC | CASSLSPAGVWNEQFF
TRBJ2-2 | TRBV7-9 | NA | NA | TGTGCCAGCGCACCCTCGGGCGGGGAGCTGTTTTTT | CASAPSGGELFF
TRBJ2-2 | TRBV5-6 | NA | TRBD1 | TGTGCCAGCAGCAGGACAGGGCAGGCCGGGGAGCTGTTTTTT | CASSRTGQAGELFF
TRBJ2-1 | TRBV27 | once | TRBD2 | TGTGCCAGCAGTTTTATACTAGCGGGAGATGAGCAGTTCTTC | CASSFILAGDEQFF
TRBJ2-7 | TRBV27 | NA | TRBD2 | TGTGCCAGCAGACGCACTAGCGGGGCCTCCTACGAGCAGTACTTC | CASRRTSGASYEQYF
TRBJ1-1 | TRBV5-4 | NA | NA | TGTGCCAGCAGCGTCGAAACTGAAGCTTTCTTT | CASSVETEAFF
TRBJ2-7 | TRBV5-1 | NA | NA | TGCGCCAGCAGCTTGCCGAGCAGCTCCTACGAGCAGTACTTC | CASSLPSSSYEQYF
TRBJ1-5 | TRBV7-3 | NA | NA | TGTGCCAGCAGCTTACAGGGCAATCAGCCCCAGCATTTT | CASSLQGNQPQHF
TRBJ1-5 | TRBV27 | NA | NA | TGTGCCAGCAGTTCCAGGGTGCTTCAGCCCCAGCATTTT | CASSSRVLQPQHF
TRBJ2-3 | TRBV6-5 | NA | NA | TGTGCCAGCACCCCAGGGGGGGAAGATACGCAGTATTTT | CASTPGGEDTQYF
TRBJ2-7 | TRBV10-3 | NA | NA | TGTGCCATCAGCGACCCCTCCCTGGGGCTAGCTACCTACGAGCAGTACTTC | CAISDPSLGLATYEQYF
TRBJ1-5 | TRBV19 | NA | TRBD1 | TGTGCCACCCGGACAGGGGGGATTAGCAATCAGCCCCAGCATTTT | CATRTGGISNQPQHF
TRBJ2-5 | TRBV6-1 | once | NA | TGTGCCAGCCGCACAGGGTTAATCGAGACCCAGTACTTC | CASRTGLIETQYF
TRBJ2-7 | TRBV14 | NA | TRBD2 | TGTGCCAGCAGCGCCGGACTAGCGGGAGCATGGGAGCAGTACTTC | CASSAGLAGAWEQYF
TRBJ2-2 | TRBV5-1 | NA | NA | TGCGCCAGCAGCCTGAGGACCACAGGAGACACCGGGGAGCTGTTTTTT | CASSLRTTGDTGELFF
TRBJ2-1 | TRBV6-4 | once | TRBD2 | TGTGCCAGCAGTGAAGCGGGACCTAGCTCCTACAATGAGCAGTTCTTC | CASSEAGPSSYNEQFF
TRBJ1-5 | TRBV27 | NA | TRBD1 | TGTGCCAGCAGTTCCTCGCTAACAGGGGGCAATCAGCCCCAGCATTTT | CASSSSLTGGNQPQHF
TRBJ2-3 | TRBV28 | NA | NA | TGTGCCAGCAGTTTATCGACTAGTCAGGGGCGCACAGATACGCAGTATTTT | CASSLSTSQGRTDTQYF
TRBJ1-2 | TRBV9 | NA | NA | TGTGCCAGCAGCGCCGATCCGGACACCACCTATGGCTACACCTTC | CASSADPDTTYGYTF
TRBJ1-2 | TRBV5-6 | few | NA | TGTGCCAGCGGCGACATATCTAACTATGGCTACACCTTC | CASGDISNYGYTF